This entry is about one T cell receptor beta chain. As originally analysed: Reference gene primer amplification in the assay estimated nucleated cell counts. Some clones are missing from TCRdb's copy, which holds only in-frame ones; the method was immunoSEQ multiplex PCR. V, J and clone size are taken as reported in that table, and D and trimming were inferred from the DNA itself. The data contain 25,000 or so clones, 94% of them seen just once; the ten biggest clones take up under 5%. V dropped 4 bases and J dropped 5; count of bases not matched to a gene: 8. The length of the CDR3 is 14 residues. The V gene's germline CDR1 is SGHRS and CDR2 YFSETQ. The data are from a study of blood T cell repertoires in COVID-19. Study-wide context: The origin of the acute and convalescent COVID-19 samples was the United States, Italy and Spain. Sources were T cells, B-cell-depleted T cells, or PBMCs; the material itself was cDNA or gDNA.

The specimen was peripheral blood. The chain employs TRBV5-1 and TRBJ2-5; 7 bases map to TRBD2. This sequence originates from a woman in her forties or fifties with active COVID-19. CDR3 residues: CASSLGLDRETQYF. In nucleotides, the CDR3 is TGCGCCAGCAGCCTCGGACTAGACCGGGAGACCCAGTACTTC.